This T cell receptor beta chain was sequenced for a study of OX40 agonist ivuxolimab in advanced cancers. Comments on this clone: Antigen specificity is unknown.

The data were produced by immunoSEQ multiplex PCR, yet TCRdb's version contains in-frame clones alone and is incomplete. Among 50,000 to 80,000 clones, around 90% were seen once, and the ten largest hold about 0.4%. Samples were taken at baseline and on day 1 of cycles 4 and 7. Study-level findings and limits: In a subset of nonresponders, normalized T-cell clonal expansion was also low. At 0.1 to 3.0 mg/kg and by week 6, clonal expansion occurred in CD4+ and CD8+ blood T cells. Among T cells, CD8+ cells averaged more expanded clones than CD4+ cells.

V lost 2 bases to trimming and J lost 0 bases, with 7 bases between them. CDR3 length: 14 amino acids. Germline loops: CDR1 GTSNPN, CDR2 SVGIG (reference sequence). The TCR was taken from an adult with an advanced solid tumor such as melanoma, head and neck, liver or kidney cancer. Material: CD4+ or CD8+ T cells sorted from blood, obtained in a trial of the OX40 agonist ivuxolimab. The chain uses TRBV30 and TRBJ1-4, with no clear D. The DNA for the CDR3 is TGTGCCTGGAGTTGGTCGTCAACTAATGAAAAACTGTTTTTT. Its protein product is CAWSWSSTNEKLFF.